This TCR beta chain was observed in a study of blood T cell repertoires in COVID-19. The CDR3 spans 14 residues. V was trimmed by 8 bases and J by 0 bases, leaving 12 bases between them. Per germline, CDR1 MNHNY and CDR2 SVGAGI (reference sequence). Libraries were prepared by immunoSEQ multiplex PCR; TCRdb keeps only in-frame clonotypes and omits some of them. There are 220,000 or so clones in the sample; 85% to 90% occur only once, and 3% to 3.5% lies in the top ten. This sequence originates from a woman under 30 in a cohort exposed to, infected with or recovered from COVID-19 (not recorded which). The gene calls are TRBV6-6 and TRBJ2-3, with D hard to call. The sequencing sample was made of PBMCs or T cells enriched from blood (not recorded which). The CDR3 nucleotides read TGTGCCAGCTCTCTTACTTCCAGCACAGATACGCAGTATTTT. This sequence encodes CASSLTSSTDTQYF.